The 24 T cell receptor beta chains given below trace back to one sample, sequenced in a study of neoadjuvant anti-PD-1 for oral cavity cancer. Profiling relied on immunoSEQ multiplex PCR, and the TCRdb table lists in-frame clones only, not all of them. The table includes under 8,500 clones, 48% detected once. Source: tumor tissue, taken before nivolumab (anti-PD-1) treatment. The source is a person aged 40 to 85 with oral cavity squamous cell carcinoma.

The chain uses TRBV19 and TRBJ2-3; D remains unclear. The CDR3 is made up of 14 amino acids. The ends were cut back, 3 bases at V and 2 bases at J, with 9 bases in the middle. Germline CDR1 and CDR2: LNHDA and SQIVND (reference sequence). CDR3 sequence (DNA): TGTGCCAGTAGTATCGGCCCGATCACAGATACGCAGTATTTT. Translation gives CASSIGPITDTQYF.

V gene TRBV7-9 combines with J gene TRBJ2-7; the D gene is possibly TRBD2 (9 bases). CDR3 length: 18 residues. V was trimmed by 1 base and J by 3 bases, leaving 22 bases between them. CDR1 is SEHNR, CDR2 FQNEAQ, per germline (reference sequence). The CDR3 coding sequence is TGTGCCAGCAGCTTAGGCAGGGGGCTAGCGGGATCAGACTACGAGCAGTACTTC. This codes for CASSLGRGLAGSDYEQYF.

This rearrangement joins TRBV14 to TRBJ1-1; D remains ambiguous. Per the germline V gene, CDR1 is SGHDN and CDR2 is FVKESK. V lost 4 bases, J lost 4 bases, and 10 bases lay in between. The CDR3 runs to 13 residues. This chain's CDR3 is CASSRVPRTEAFF. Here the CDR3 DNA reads TGTGCCAGCAGCCGTGTTCCGCGCACTGAAGCTTTCTTT. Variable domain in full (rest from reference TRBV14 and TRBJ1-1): EAGVTQFPSHSVIEKGQTVTLRCDPISGHDNLYWYRRVMGKEIKFLLHFVKESKQDESGMPNNRFLAERTGGTYSTLKVQPAELEDSGVYFCASSRVPRTEAFFGQGTRLTVV.

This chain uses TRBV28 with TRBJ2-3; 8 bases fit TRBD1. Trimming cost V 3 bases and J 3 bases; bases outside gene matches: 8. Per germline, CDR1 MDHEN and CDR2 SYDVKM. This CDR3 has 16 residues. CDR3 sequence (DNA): TGTGCCAGCAGTTTTGGTGGCAGGGGGCGGACAGATACGCAGTATTTT. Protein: CASSFGGRGRTDTQYF. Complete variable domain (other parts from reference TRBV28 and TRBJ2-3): DVKVTQSSRYLVKRTGEKVFLECVQDMDHENMFWYRQDPGLGLRLIYFSYDVKMKEKGDIPEGYSVSREKKERFSLILESASTNQTSMYLCASSFGGRGRTDTQYFGPGTRLTVL.

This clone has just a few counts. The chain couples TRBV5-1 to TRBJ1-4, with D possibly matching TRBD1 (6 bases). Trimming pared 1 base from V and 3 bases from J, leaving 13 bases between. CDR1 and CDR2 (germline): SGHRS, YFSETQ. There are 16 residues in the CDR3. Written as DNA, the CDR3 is TGCGCCAGCAGCTTGACAGGGTTTAGCCCTAATGAAAAACTGTTTTTT. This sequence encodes CASSLTGFSPNEKLFF.

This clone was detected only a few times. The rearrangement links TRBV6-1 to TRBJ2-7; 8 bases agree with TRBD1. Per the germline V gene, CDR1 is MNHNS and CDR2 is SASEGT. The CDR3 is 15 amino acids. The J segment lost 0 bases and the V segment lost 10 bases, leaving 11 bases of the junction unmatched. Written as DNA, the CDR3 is TGTGCCACATCCGGACGGACAGGGAACTCCTACGAGCAGTACTTC. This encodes CATSGRTGNSYEQYF.

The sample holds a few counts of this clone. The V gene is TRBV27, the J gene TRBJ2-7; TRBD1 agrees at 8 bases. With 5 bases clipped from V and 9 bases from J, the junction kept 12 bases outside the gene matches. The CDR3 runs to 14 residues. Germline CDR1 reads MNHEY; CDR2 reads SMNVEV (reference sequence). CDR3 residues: CASSLALGGQGQYF. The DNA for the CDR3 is TGTGCCAGCAGTCTGGCACTTGGTGGACAGGGGCAGTACTTC.

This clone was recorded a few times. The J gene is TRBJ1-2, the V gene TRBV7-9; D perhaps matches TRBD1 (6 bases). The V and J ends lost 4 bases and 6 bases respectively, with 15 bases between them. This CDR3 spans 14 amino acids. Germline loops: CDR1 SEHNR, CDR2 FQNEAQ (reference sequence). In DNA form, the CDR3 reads TGTGCCAGCAGCTCCTGGCCGGGGGCAGATGGCTACACCTTC. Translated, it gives CASSSWPGADGYTF.

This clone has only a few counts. The CDR3 DNA is TGTGCCAGCAGGATCGACAGGGCCGATCAGCCCCAGCATTTT. Encoded protein: CASRIDRADQPQHF. The chain combines TRBV6-6 with TRBJ1-5; 7 nucleotides agree with TRBD1. This CDR3 contains 14 residues. V was pared by 6 bases and J by 5 bases, with 7 bases of the junction left unmatched. Germline CDR1 reads MNHNY; CDR2 reads SVGAGI (reference sequence).

The CDR3 sequence is CASSPISGSSYNEQFF. The CDR3 DNA reads as TGTGCCAGCAGCCCCATTAGCGGCAGCTCCTACAATGAGCAGTTCTTC. The V gene is TRBV11-2, the J gene TRBJ2-1; the D gene is possibly TRBD2 (6 bases). The germline V gene has CDR1 SGHAT and CDR2 FQNNGV. The V gene lost 5 bases and the J gene lost 0 bases, with 14 bases spanning the gap. The CDR3 length is 16 residues.

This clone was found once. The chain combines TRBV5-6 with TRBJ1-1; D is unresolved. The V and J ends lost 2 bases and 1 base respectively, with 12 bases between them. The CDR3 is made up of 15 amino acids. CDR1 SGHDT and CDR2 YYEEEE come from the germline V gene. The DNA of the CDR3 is TGTGCCAGCAGCTTCGTAAGGACGGGGAACACTGAAGCTTTCTTT. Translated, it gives CASSFVRTGNTEAFF.

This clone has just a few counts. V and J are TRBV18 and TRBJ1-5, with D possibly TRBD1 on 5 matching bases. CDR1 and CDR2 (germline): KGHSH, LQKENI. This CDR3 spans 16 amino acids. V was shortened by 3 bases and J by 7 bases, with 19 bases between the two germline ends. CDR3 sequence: CASSPAAWQGGQPQHF. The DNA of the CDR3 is TGTGCCAGCTCACCCGCCGCGTGGCAGGGAGGACAGCCCCAGCATTTT.

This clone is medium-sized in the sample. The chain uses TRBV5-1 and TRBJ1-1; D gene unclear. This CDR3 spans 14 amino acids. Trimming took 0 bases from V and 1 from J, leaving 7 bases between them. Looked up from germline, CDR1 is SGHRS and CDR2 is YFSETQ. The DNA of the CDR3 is TGCGCCAGCAGCTTGGCAACAACGAACACTGAAGCTTTCTTT. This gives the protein CASSLATTNTEAFF.

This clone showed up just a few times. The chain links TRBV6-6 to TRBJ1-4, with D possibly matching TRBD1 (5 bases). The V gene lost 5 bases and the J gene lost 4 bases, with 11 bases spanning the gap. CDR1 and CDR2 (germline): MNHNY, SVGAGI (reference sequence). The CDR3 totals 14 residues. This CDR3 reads CASSRQPFNEKLFF. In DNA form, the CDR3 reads TGTGCCAGCAGTCGACAGCCTTTTAATGAAAAACTGTTTTTT.

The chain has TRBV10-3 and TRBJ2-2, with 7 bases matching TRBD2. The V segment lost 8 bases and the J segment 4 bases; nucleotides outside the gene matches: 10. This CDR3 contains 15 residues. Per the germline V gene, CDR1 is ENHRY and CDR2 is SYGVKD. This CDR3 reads CAIRKRDAITGELFF. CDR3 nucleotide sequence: TGTGCCATCCGGAAGCGGGATGCGATCACCGGGGAGCTGTTTTTT.

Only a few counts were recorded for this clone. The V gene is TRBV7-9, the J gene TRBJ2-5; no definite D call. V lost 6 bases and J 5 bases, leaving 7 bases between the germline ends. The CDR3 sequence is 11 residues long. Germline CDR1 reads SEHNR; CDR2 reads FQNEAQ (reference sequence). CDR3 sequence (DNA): TGTGCCAGCAGTCCCTCCGAGACCCAGTACTTC. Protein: CASSPSETQYF.

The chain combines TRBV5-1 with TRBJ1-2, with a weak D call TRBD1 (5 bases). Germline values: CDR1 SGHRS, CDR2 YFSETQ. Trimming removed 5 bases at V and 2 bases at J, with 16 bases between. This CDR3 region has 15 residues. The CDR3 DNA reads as TGCGCCAGCAGTCGGGACGGGGACCTCAACTATGGCTACACCTTC. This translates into CASSRDGDLNYGYTF. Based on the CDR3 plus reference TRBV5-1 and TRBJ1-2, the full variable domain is KAGVTQTPRYLIKTRGQQVTLSCSPISGHRSVSWYQQTPGQGLQFLFEYFSETQRNKGNFPGRFSGRQFSNSRSEMNVSTLELGDSALYLCASSRDGDLNYGYTFGSGTRLTVV.

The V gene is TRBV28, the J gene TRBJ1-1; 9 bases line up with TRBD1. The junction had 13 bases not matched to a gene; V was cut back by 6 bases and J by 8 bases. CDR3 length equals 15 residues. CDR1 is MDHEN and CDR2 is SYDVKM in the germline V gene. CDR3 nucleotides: TGTGCCAGCAGGTCGCCGGGACAGGGATCATACGAAGCTTTCTTT. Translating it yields CASRSPGQGSYEAFF. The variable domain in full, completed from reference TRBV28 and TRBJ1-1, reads DVKVTQSSRYLVKRTGEKVFLECVQDMDHENMFWYRQDPGLGLRLIYFSYDVKMKEKGDIPEGYSVSREKKERFSLILESASTNQTSMYLCASRSPGQGSYEAFFGQGTRLTVV.

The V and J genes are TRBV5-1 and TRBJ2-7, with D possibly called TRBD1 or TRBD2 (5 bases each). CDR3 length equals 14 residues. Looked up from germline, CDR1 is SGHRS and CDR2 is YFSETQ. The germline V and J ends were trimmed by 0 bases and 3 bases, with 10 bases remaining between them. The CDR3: CASSLGWDGYEQYF. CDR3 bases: TGCGCCAGCAGCTTGGGCTGGGACGGCTACGAGCAGTACTTC.

The CDR3 here is CASSPGQLNTEAFF. The CDR3, as DNA: TGCGCCAGCAGCCCGGGACAGTTGAACACTGAAGCTTTCTTT. The rearrangement links TRBV4-1 to TRBJ1-1, with TRBD1 matching over 7 bases. Germline V gives CDR1 MGHRA, CDR2 YSYEKL. The V and J ends lost 4 bases and 0 bases, in that order; junction bases with no gene match: 2. This CDR3 has 14 residues.

CDR3 nucleotides: TGCAGTGGCGTAGGTTCGAGCGAGCAGTTCTTC. This encodes CSGVGSSEQFF. The J gene is TRBJ2-1, the V gene TRBV20-1, with D uncertain. V was clipped by 7 bases and J by 10 bases, with 14 bases between them. Germline CDR1 is DFQATT and CDR2 is SNEGSKA (reference sequence). This CDR3 is 11 amino acids long.

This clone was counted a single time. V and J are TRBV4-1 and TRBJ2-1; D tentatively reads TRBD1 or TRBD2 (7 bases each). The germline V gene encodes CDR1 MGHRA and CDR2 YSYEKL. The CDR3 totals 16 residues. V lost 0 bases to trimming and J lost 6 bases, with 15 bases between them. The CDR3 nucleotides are TGCGCCAGCAGCCAAGAGGGAGGGGGCTGGGGCAATGAGCAGTTCTTC. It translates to CASSQEGGGWGNEQFF.

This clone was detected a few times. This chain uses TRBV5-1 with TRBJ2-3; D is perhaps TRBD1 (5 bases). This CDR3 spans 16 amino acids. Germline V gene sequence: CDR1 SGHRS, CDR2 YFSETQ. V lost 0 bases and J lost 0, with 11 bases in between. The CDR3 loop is CASSLGAGSSTDTQYF. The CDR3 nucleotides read TGCGCCAGCAGCTTGGGCGCAGGGTCTAGCACAGATACGCAGTATTTT.

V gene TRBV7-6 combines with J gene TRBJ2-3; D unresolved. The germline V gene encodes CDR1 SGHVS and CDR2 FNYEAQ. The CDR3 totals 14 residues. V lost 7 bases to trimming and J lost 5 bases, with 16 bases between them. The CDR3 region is CASTSLNVLDTQYF. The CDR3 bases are TGTGCCAGCACCTCCCTGAACGTCTTAGATACGCAGTATTTT.